These T cell receptor beta chains were read from a single sample in a study of T-cell reconstitution after alpha-beta-depleted transplantation in children. Each CDR3 protein gets one entry after TCRdb re-called the PCR reads with MiXCR. The sample holds some 350,000 distinct CDR3 sequences, 9% to 12% seen once. Specimen: PBMCs from the stem cell graft donor, collected from the stem cell graft. The receptors were sampled from a human donor who donated a stem cell graft to a child with acute lymphoblastic leukemia. Each CDR3 is given with its conserved first and last residue. The order of the fields is D gene, clone size, V gene, J gene, CDR3 protein, CDR3 DNA. D genes are given only for firm matches. The size entry is marked missing in some rows and otherwise reads once, few, many or a size class.

NA	few	TRBV20-1	TRBJ1-2	CSARDPQHFNYGYTF	TGCAGTGCTAGAGACCCACAGCACTTTAACTATGGCTACACCTTC
TRBD2	many	TRBV29-1	TRBJ2-5	CSAEGIAGGPPETQYF	TGCAGCGCCGAAGGGATAGCGGGAGGGCCCCCGGAGACCCAGTACTTC
NA	many	TRBV9	TRBJ2-5	CASSPTFGEAGQETQYF	TGTGCCAGCAGCCCTACCTTTGGCGAGGCCGGCCAAGAGACCCAGTACTTC
TRBD1	many	TRBV12-3/TRBV12-4	TRBJ1-5	CASSPDRAYQPQHF	TGTGCCAGCAGTCCGGACAGGGCTTATCAGCCCCAGCATTTT
TRBD1	many	TRBV20-1	TRBJ2-1	CSARDGDSSYNEQFF	TGCAGTGCTAGAGATGGGGACAGCTCCTACAATGAGCAGTTCTTC
TRBD2	many	TRBV29-1	TRBJ2-7	CSGIGGDHYEQYF	TGCAGCGGGATCGGGGGGGATCATTACGAGCAGTACTTC
TRBD2	NA	TRBV15	TRBJ2-1	CATSSRLAGGSNEQFF	TGTGCCACCAGCAGCCGACTAGCGGGAGGGTCTAATGAGCAGTTCTTC
NA	many	TRBV7-6	TRBJ2-3	CASSPPSSVDTQYF	TGTGCCAGCAGCCCGCCCTCCAGTGTAGATACGCAGTATTTT
NA	NA	TRBV27	TRBJ2-7	CASSFGPNEIYEQYF	TGTGCCAGCAGTTTTGGTCCGAACGAGATCTACGAGCAGTACTTC
NA	few	TRBV6-1	TRBJ2-1	CASSRGQYNEQFF	TGTGCCAGCAGCCGAGGACAGTACAATGAGCAGTTCTTC
NA	NA	TRBV12-3/TRBV12-4	TRBJ2-7	CASNPAGGSYEQYF	TGTGCCAGCAACCCTGCAGGGGGGAGCTACGAGCAGTACTTC
NA	NA	TRBV29-1	TRBJ2-3	CSVITRGRDTQYF	TGCAGCGTTATAACCAGGGGCAGAGATACGCAGTATTTT
TRBD2	few	TRBV28	TRBJ2-1	CASLPGTSGYNEQFF	TGTGCCAGCCTACCTGGGACTAGCGGCTACAATGAGCAGTTCTTC
NA	NA	TRBV7-9	TRBJ1-2	CASSLPTVLYGYTF	TGTGCCAGCAGCTTGCCGACAGTCCTCTATGGCTACACCTTC
NA	few	TRBV29-1	TRBJ2-5	CSVGMALETQYF	TGCAGCGTTGGTATGGCCCTGGAGACCCAGTACTTC
NA	NA	TRBV19	TRBJ1-1	CASSRTSKTGWNTEAFF	TGTGCCAGTAGTCGCACTTCAAAGACAGGTTGGAACACTGAAGCTTTCTTT
TRBD1	NA	TRBV29-1	TRBJ2-2	CSVQEDRTETGELFF	TGCAGCGTTCAAGAGGACAGGACAGAAACCGGGGAGCTGTTTTTT
TRBD2	NA	TRBV3-1	TRBJ2-2	CASSQEIASGSTGELFF	TGTGCCAGCAGCCAAGAGATAGCTAGCGGGAGCACCGGGGAGCTGTTTTTT
NA	many	TRBV28	TRBJ2-5	CASSLFPQGEFVEEETQYF	TGTGCCAGCAGTTTATTTCCACAGGGCGAGTTCGTCGAGGAAGAGACCCAGTACTTC
NA	NA	TRBV5-1	TRBJ2-1	CASSLGPGSSEQFF	TGCGCCAGCAGCTTGGGGCCGGGGAGTAGTGAGCAGTTCTTC
TRBD1	few	TRBV7-9	TRBJ2-7	CASSFPRTGVYEQYF	TGTGCCAGCAGCTTCCCACGGACAGGGGTATACGAGCAGTACTTC
NA	few	TRBV27	TRBJ2-2	CASSFSRDTNTGELFF	TGTGCCAGCAGTTTTAGCCGGGACACAAACACCGGGGAGCTGTTTTTT
NA	NA	TRBV2	TRBJ2-3	CASSAGGGGLSTDTQYF	TGTGCCAGCAGTGCCGGGGGCGGAGGTCTGAGCACAGATACGCAGTATTTT
TRBD1	few	TRBV24-1	TRBJ2-5	CATSDPGTGKQETQYF	TGTGCCACCAGTGATCCTGGGACAGGAAAACAAGAGACCCAGTACTTC
TRBD1	NA	TRBV28	TRBJ2-1	CASSKRDRGNNEQFF	TGTGCCAGCAGTAAAAGGGACAGGGGAAACAATGAGCAGTTCTTC
TRBD1	many	TRBV24-1	TRBJ2-5	CATSARDSSGQETQYF	TGTGCCACCTCGGCCAGGGACAGTTCAGGACAAGAGACCCAGTACTTC
NA	few	TRBV20-1	TRBJ2-1	CSARDAGSDNEQFF	TGCAGTGCTAGGGACGCCGGGTCCGACAATGAGCAGTTCTTC
NA	few	TRBV20-1	TRBJ2-1	CSVIYPRTVGNEQFF	TGCAGCGTGATATACCCGCGGACGGTGGGGAATGAGCAGTTCTTC
TRBD2	many	TRBV28	TRBJ2-5	CASSKRLAGVETQYF	TGTGCCAGCAGCAAACGACTAGCGGGAGTTGAGACCCAGTACTTC
NA	few	TRBV7-2	TRBJ2-7	CASSLSREKAPYEQYF	TGTGCCAGCAGCTTATCTCGGGAGAAAGCCCCCTACGAGCAGTACTTC
NA	NA	TRBV5-5	TRBJ1-1	CASSFGAGTEAFF	TGTGCCAGCAGCTTCGGGGCCGGGACTGAAGCTTTCTTT
TRBD2	NA	TRBV6-1	TRBJ2-1	CASGPGTSRYNEQFF	TGTGCCAGTGGACCCGGGACTAGCAGGTACAATGAGCAGTTCTTC
TRBD2	many	TRBV5-1	TRBJ2-1	CASSLASGTYNEQFF	TGTGCCAGCAGTTTAGCTAGCGGGACGTACAATGAGCAGTTCTTC
TRBD2	NA	TRBV12-3/TRBV12-4	TRBJ2-2	CASCPSTSGVSRTGELFF	TGTGCCAGCTGTCCTTCAACTAGCGGGGTATCACGGACCGGGGAGCTGTTTTTT
NA	NA	TRBV18	TRBJ1-1	CASSPPGLAEAFF	TGTGCCAGCTCACCACCGGGCCTGGCGGAAGCTTTCTTT
TRBD2	few	TRBV20-1	TRBJ2-1	CSASYPGLAGYNEQFF	TGCAGTGCTAGTTATCCGGGACTAGCGGGCTACAATGAGCAGTTCTTC
TRBD2	few	TRBV12-3/TRBV12-4	TRBJ2-1	CASSSYVGTSRNEQFF	TGTGCCAGCAGTTCCTATGTAGGGACTAGCCGGAATGAGCAGTTCTTC
NA	NA	TRBV18	TRBJ2-7	CASSPPSGTYEQYF	TGTGCCAGCTCACCACCTTCAGGAACCTACGAGCAGTACTTC
TRBD1	few	TRBV4-3	TRBJ2-5	CASSHRTGGTRETQYF	TGCGCCAGCAGCCACAGGACAGGGGGTACTCGTGAGACCCAGTACTTC
NA	few	TRBV5-1	TRBJ1-1	CASSLEVGNSEAFF	TGCGCCAGCAGCTTGGAAGTCGGCAACAGTGAAGCTTTCTTT
NA	few	TRBV4-2	TRBJ1-4	CASSQPRGEKLFF	TGTGCCAGCAGCCAGCCAAGGGGCGAAAAACTGTTTTTT
NA	many	TRBV12-3/TRBV12-4	TRBJ2-7	CASSLGRNYEQYF	TGTGCCAGCAGCCTTGGACGGAACTACGAGCAGTACTTC
NA	NA	TRBV3-1	TRBJ2-3	CASSWGPLERPETDTQYF	TGTGCCAGCAGTTGGGGACCACTAGAGCGTCCCGAGACAGATACGCAGTATTTT
TRBD2	many	TRBV20-1	TRBJ2-1	CSATSGSNYNEQFF	TGCAGTGCTACTAGCGGGAGTAACTACAATGAGCAGTTCTTC
TRBD2	few	TRBV20-1	TRBJ2-3	CSARFVAGGVADTQYF	TGCAGTGCTCGCTTTGTAGCGGGAGGGGTCGCAGATACGCAGTATTTT
TRBD2	few	TRBV20-1	TRBJ2-3	CSASSRREGTDTQYF	TGCAGTGCTTCTTCGCGGCGGGAGGGTACAGATACGCAGTATTTT
NA	NA	TRBV29-1	TRBJ2-1	CSVAFGNEQFF	TGCAGCGTTGCCTTCGGAAATGAGCAGTTCTTC
NA	few	TRBV12-3/TRBV12-4	TRBJ1-5	CASSFGGISQPQHF	TGTGCCAGCAGTTTCGGGGGAATTAGTCAGCCCCAGCATTTT
NA	NA	TRBV6-1	TRBJ1-2	CAIKQPAGYGYTF	TGTGCCATCAAACAGCCCGCCGGGTATGGCTACACCTTC